The 23 T cell receptor beta chains listed next were all sequenced from one sample in a study of shared clonotypes between healthy human individuals. Measured with immunoSEQ multiplex PCR; TCRdb has only the in-frame clones, and not every one. The table includes 1,400,000 or so clones, just under 99% detected once. Specimen: naive CD4+ T cells sorted from blood. Subset meaning: CD45RA+ positively selected. The receptors come from a man aged 25 to 40 in good health.

In regard to this clone: This sample includes further DNA sequences coding for the same CDR3. The V gene is TRBV5-1, the J gene TRBJ2-7; perhaps TRBD1 as D (5 bases). The germline gives CDR1 SGHRS, CDR2 YFSETQ. The CDR3 consists of 13 residues. Trimming stripped 4 bases from V and 0 bases from J, with 8 bases between. In nucleotides, the CDR3 is TGCGCCAGCAGCACAGGCGGCTCCTACGAGCAGTACTTC. Its translation: CASSTGGSYEQYF.

To note about this clone: In the same sample, other DNA sequences code for this CDR3. The chain has TRBV6-5 and TRBJ1-1; the D gene is possibly TRBD1 (6 bases). Trimming stripped 6 bases from V and 5 bases from J, with 13 bases between. Germline loops: CDR1 MNHEY, CDR2 SVGAGI. The CDR3 sequence is 13 residues long. CDR3 in amino acids: CASSRTVGTEAFF. CDR3 coding DNA: TGTGCCAGCAGCAGGACAGTGGGGACTGAAGCTTTCTTT.

The chain uses TRBV4-3 and TRBJ2-7; D unresolved. The CDR3 has 15 residues. The germline V gene has CDR1 LGHNA and CDR2 YSLEER. Trimming pared 0 bases from V and 0 bases from J, leaving 9 bases between. CDR3 protein: CASSQDSTSSYEQYF. CDR3 bases: TGCGCCAGCAGCCAAGATTCGACGAGCTCCTACGAGCAGTACTTC.

J is TRBJ1-2 and V is TRBV9; no clear D. V lost 2 bases and J lost 4, with 15 bases in between. From germline, CDR1 is SGDLS and CDR2 YYNGEE. CDR3 length equals 15 residues. As DNA, the CDR3 is TGTGCCAGCAGCGTGGTGTCGGGCACCTGCTATGGCTACACCTTC. Translation: CASSVVSGTCYGYTF.

As for this clone: Other DNA sequences within the sample encode an identical CDR3. The rearrangement links TRBV29-1 to TRBJ2-6; D is uncertain. V was trimmed by 1 base and J by 2 bases, leaving 6 bases between them. Germline lookup yields CDR1 SQVTM and CDR2 ANQGSEA. The length of the CDR3 is 14 residues. The CDR3 nucleotides are TGCAGCGTTGAAGGCGGAACTGGGGCCAACGTCCTGACTTTC. Translated: CSVEGGTGANVLTF.

The chain recombines TRBV7-9 with TRBJ1-6; D gene uncertain. V was pared by 6 bases and J by 10 bases, with 13 bases between. Looked up from germline, CDR1 is SEHNR and CDR2 is FQNEAQ (reference sequence). The CDR3 runs 13 residues. The CDR3 DNA sequence: TGTGCCAGCAGGTCGGAGGGAGAATCACCCCTCCACTTT. This gives the protein CASRSEGESPLHF. The full variable domain, with the rest looked up from reference TRBV7-9 and TRBJ1-6, is DTGVSQNPRHKITKRGQNVTFRCDPISEHNRLYWYRQTLGQGPEFLTYFQNEAQLEKSRLLSDRFSAERPKGSFSTLEIQRTEQGDSAMYLCASRSEGESPLHFGNGTRLTVT.

The chain joins TRBV7-9 to TRBJ2-3; tentative D call: TRBD1 (6 bases). The V gene lost 0 bases and the J gene lost 4 bases, with 14 bases spanning the gap. The CDR3 consists of 16 residues. Germline CDR1 is SEHNR and CDR2 is FQNEAQ (reference sequence). As DNA, the CDR3 is TGTGCCAGCAGCTTAGCGATCCAGGGGATCGCAGATACGCAGTATTTT. Translation: CASSLAIQGIADTQYF.

The CDR3 DNA is TGTGCCAGCAGTTGGGGGCGGAGAAATACCTACGAGCAGTACTTC. This translates into CASSWGRRNTYEQYF. The rearrangement links TRBV27 to TRBJ2-7; D possibly corresponds to TRBD1 (6 bases). Looked up from germline, CDR1 is MNHEY and CDR2 is SMNVEV (reference sequence). The CDR3 contains 15 residues. Trimming shortened V by 4 bases and J by 2 bases, and 15 bases separated the two germline ends.

CDR3 residues: CASSDWGNGGNEQFF. DNA for the CDR3: TGTGCCAGCAGTGATTGGGGAAATGGAGGCAATGAGCAGTTCTTC. V usage is TRBV25-1 and J usage is TRBJ2-1; weak D call: TRBD2 (5 bases). Deletions cut 3 bases from V and 6 bases from J, with 15 bases between. The CDR3 runs 15 residues. Germline CDR1 reads MGHDK; CDR2 reads SYGVNS.

The chain uses TRBV7-9 and TRBJ2-7; 7 bases agree with TRBD1. J lost 5 bases, V lost 5 bases, and 9 bases had no gene match. Looked up from germline, CDR1 is SEHNR and CDR2 is FQNEAQ (reference sequence). This CDR3 has 14 residues. The CDR3 sequence is CASSIPTGSHEQYF. CDR3 nucleotides: TGTGCCAGCAGCATCCCGACAGGGTCCCACGAGCAGTACTTC.

The rearrangement links TRBV27 to TRBJ2-2, with 7 nucleotides matching TRBD2. The CDR3 loop spans 17 amino acids. V lost 6 bases and J lost 0; bases outside the gene matches: 10. From germline, CDR1 is MNHEY and CDR2 SMNVEV (reference sequence). In DNA form, the CDR3 reads TGTGCCAGCAGCCGAAAAACTAGCGACACGAACACCGGGGAGCTGTTTTTT. Translation: CASSRKTSDTNTGELFF.

The chain uses TRBV21-1 and TRBJ1-5; the D call in the table, TRBD1, was not verified against the DNA. TRBV21-1 is a listed pseudogene. This CDR3 has 13 amino acids. DNA of the CDR3: TGTGCCGGGACAGGGGGGTTGTTAGGGCCCCAGCATTTT. It is translated as CAGTGGLLGPQHF.

This clone was detected once. Here the CDR3 DNA reads TGTGCCAGCAGCGGGGCGAGGACTAGCGGGATCTTGTTAACCGGGGAGCTGTTTTTT. This sequence encodes CASSGARTSGILLTGELFF. This chain uses TRBV28 with TRBJ2-2; 12 bases line up with TRBD2. V gave up 6 bases and J gave up 5 bases; unmatched junction bases: 16. The CDR3 runs to 19 residues. The germline V gene encodes CDR1 MDHEN and CDR2 SYDVKM.

The chain has TRBV7-3 and TRBJ2-1; 7 bases are shared with TRBD2. The V and J ends lost 5 bases and 3 bases, in that order; junction bases with no gene match: 7. The germline gives CDR1 SGHTA, CDR2 FQGTGA. CDR3 length: 15 amino acids. The CDR3 DNA sequence: TGTGCCAGCAGCCCGGGACTACCCGACTACAATGAGCAGTTCTTC. Translated, it gives CASSPGLPDYNEQFF.

This clone was seen just once. The CDR3 sequence is CASSIQGGTGELFF. The CDR3, as DNA: TGTGCCAGCAGCATACAGGGTGGCACCGGGGAGCTGTTTTTT. This chain joins TRBV6-5 and TRBJ2-2, with D maybe TRBD1 (6 bases). CDR3 length: 14 amino acids. CDR1 is MNHEY, CDR2 SVGAGI, per germline. V shed 6 bases and J shed 4 bases, with 12 bases lying between them.

V is TRBV9 and J is TRBJ2-1, with TRBD2 as a possible D gene (6 bases). This CDR3 has 14 residues. The germline CDR1 and CDR2 sequences are SGDLS and YYNGEE. V was trimmed by 4 bases and J by 3 bases, leaving 11 bases between them. The CDR3 spells CASSPMGGYNEQFF. In DNA, the CDR3 is TGTGCCAGCAGCCCAATGGGGGGCTACAATGAGCAGTTCTTC. Filled out from reference TRBV9 and TRBJ2-1, the complete variable domain reads DSGVTQTPKHLITATGQRVTLRCSPRSGDLSVYWYQQSLDQGLQFLIQYYNGEERAKGNILERFSAQQFPDLHSELNLSSLELGDSALYFCASSPMGGYNEQFFGPGTRLTVL.

V and J are TRBV11-3 and TRBJ2-2; the match to TRBD2 covers 10 bases. Looked up from germline, CDR1 is SGHNT and CDR2 is YENEEA. V gave up 0 bases and J gave up 6 bases; unmatched junction bases: 10. CDR3 length equals 18 residues. CDR3 nucleotides: TGTGCCAGCAGCTTAGACTTCCTAGCGGGAGTAGGTCCCGGGGAGCTGTTTTTT. Translating gives CASSLDFLAGVGPGELFF.

V usage is TRBV28 and J usage is TRBJ2-7; unclear D gene. The CDR3 is 14 residues long. The V and J ends lost 3 bases and 2 bases respectively, with 11 bases between them. Germline loops: CDR1 MDHEN, CDR2 SYDVKM. The CDR3, as DNA: TGTGCCAGCAGTTTGGGTAGTGGTCCCTACGAGCAGTACTTC. Residues: CASSLGSGPYEQYF. Full variable domain (missing parts from reference TRBV28 and TRBJ2-7): DVKVTQSSRYLVKRTGEKVFLECVQDMDHENMFWYRQDPGLGLRLIYFSYDVKMKEKGDIPEGYSVSREKKERFSLILESASTNQTSMYLCASSLGSGPYEQYFGPGTRLTVT.

The V call is TRBV30, the J call TRBJ2-3, with D tentatively TRBD1 or TRBD2 (5 bases each). CDR1 and CDR2 from the germline V gene are GTSNPN and SVGIG (reference sequence). The CDR3 has 13 residues. Trimming took off 4 bases at V and 4 bases at J, with 12 bases between the two ends. The CDR3, as DNA: TGTGCCTGGAAGCCCTTGGGGGCAGATACGCAGTATTTT. Its translation is CAWKPLGADTQYF. The variable domain in full, with the rest retrieved from reference TRBV30 and TRBJ2-3, is SQTIHQWPATLVQPVGSPLSLECTVEGTSNPNLYWYRQAAGRGLQLLFYSVGIGQISSEVPQNLSASRPQDRQFILSSKKLLLSDSGFYLCAWKPLGADTQYFGPGTRLTVL.

In this sample, this clone turned up once. Other nucleotide sequences from this sample produce the same CDR3. The rearrangement uses TRBV5-1 and TRBJ2-4; D is unclear. The germline V and J ends were trimmed by 1 base and 0 bases, with 5 bases remaining between them. The CDR3 consists of 14 residues. The germline gives CDR1 SGHRS, CDR2 YFSETQ. Here the CDR3 DNA reads TGCGCCAGCAGCTTGAGCCTAGCCAAAAACATTCAGTACTTC. Translating it yields CASSLSLAKNIQYF.

The rearrangement joins TRBV11-2 to TRBJ2-1, with D unclear. The CDR3 sequence is 12 residues long. Trimming took 6 bases from V and 8 from J, leaving 11 bases between them. Germline V gene lookup returns CDR1 SGHAT and CDR2 FQNNGV. CDR3 nucleotides: TGTGCCAGCAGTCCCCAGCGCCATGAGCAGTTCTTC. It is translated as CASSPQRHEQFF. The full variable domain, rest sourced from reference TRBV11-2 and TRBJ2-1, is EAGVAQSPRYKIIEKRQSVAFWCNPISGHATLYWYQQILGQGPKLLIQFQNNGVVDDSQLPKDRFSAERLKGVDSTLKIQPAKLEDSAVYLCASSPQRHEQFFGPGTRLTVL.

Comments on this clone: The sample has other DNA sequences that encode this CDR3 too. V and J are TRBV28 and TRBJ2-1; 7 positions agree with TRBD2. From germline, CDR1 is MDHEN and CDR2 SYDVKM. The CDR3 contains 15 residues. V shed 5 bases, J shed 4 bases, and the junction held 8 bases outside the gene matches. CDR3 nucleotide sequence: TGTGCCAGCAGTCCAGCTAGCGGCCCGTACAATGAGCAGTTCTTC. Residues: CASSPASGPYNEQFF. Based on the CDR3 plus reference TRBV28 and TRBJ2-1, the full variable domain is DVKVTQSSRYLVKRTGEKVFLECVQDMDHENMFWYRQDPGLGLRLIYFSYDVKMKEKGDIPEGYSVSREKKERFSLILESASTNQTSMYLCASSPASGPYNEQFFGPGTRLTVL.

The chain links TRBV7-8 to TRBJ2-7; TRBD2 matches at 9 bases. The germline gives CDR1 SGHVS, CDR2 FQNEAQ. The CDR3 has 13 amino acids. V lost 0 bases to trimming and J lost 6 bases; unmatched junction nucleotides: 0. The chain's CDR3 is CASSLALAGEQYF. The CDR3 bases are TGTGCCAGCAGCTTAGCACTAGCGGGCGAGCAGTACTTC.